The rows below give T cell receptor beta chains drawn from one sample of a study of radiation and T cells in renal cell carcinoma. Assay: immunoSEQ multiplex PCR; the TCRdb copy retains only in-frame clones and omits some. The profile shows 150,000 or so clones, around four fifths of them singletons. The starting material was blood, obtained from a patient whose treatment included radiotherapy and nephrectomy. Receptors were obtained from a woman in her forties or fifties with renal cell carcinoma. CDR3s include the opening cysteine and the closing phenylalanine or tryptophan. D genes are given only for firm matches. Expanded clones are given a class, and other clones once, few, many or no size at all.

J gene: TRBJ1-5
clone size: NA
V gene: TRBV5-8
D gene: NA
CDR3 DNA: TGTGCCAGCAGCTTGGGGACTGGCAATCAGCCCCAGCATTTT
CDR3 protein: CASSLGTGNQPQHF

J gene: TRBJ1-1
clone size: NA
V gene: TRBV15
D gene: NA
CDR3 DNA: TGTGCCACCAGCAGAGAACTTCGCGTTGACACTGAAGCTTTCTTT
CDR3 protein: CATSRELRVDTEAFF

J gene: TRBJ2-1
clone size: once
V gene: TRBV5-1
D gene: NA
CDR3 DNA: TGCGCCAGCAGCTTGGCTCTAGAGGGGTCCAATGAGCAGTTCTTC
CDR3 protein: CASSLALEGSNEQFF

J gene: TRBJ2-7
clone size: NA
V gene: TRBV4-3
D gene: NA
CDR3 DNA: TGCGCCAGCAGCCGAAGACAGGAGACCCTCTACGAGCAGTACTTC
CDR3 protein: CASSRRQETLYEQYF

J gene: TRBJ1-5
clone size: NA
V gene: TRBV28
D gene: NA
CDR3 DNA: TGTGCCAGCAGTCGATTACGGGGAGGCAATCAGCCCCAGCATTTT
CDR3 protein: CASSRLRGGNQPQHF

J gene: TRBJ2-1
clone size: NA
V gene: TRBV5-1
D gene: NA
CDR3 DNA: TGCGCCAGCAGCTTGGCCTCCGGGACACTGAATGAGCAGTTCTTC
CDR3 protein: CASSLASGTLNEQFF

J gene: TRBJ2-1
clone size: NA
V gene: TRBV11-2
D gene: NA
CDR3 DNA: TGTGCCAGCAGCCCCCATGAAGCGGCGGGGTCGGATGAGCAGTTCTTC
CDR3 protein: CASSPHEAAGSDEQFF

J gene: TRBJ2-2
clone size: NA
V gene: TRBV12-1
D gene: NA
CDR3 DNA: TGTGCCAGCAGCTTTTGGACCTACACCGGGGAGCTGTTTTTT
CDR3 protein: CASSFWTYTGELFF

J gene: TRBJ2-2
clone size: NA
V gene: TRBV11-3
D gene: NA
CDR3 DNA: TGTGCCAGCAGCCTTTCCGCGAACACCGGGGAGCTGTTTTTT
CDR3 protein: CASSLSANTGELFF

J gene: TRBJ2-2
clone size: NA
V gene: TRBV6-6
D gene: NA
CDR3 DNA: TGTGCCAGCCGGGCTAGCGACACCGGGGAGCTGTTTTTT
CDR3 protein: CASRASDTGELFF

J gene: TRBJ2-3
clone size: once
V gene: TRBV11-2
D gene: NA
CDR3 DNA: TGTGCCAGCAGCCAGGGCCCTACCGCGTATTTT
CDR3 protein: CASSQGPTAYF

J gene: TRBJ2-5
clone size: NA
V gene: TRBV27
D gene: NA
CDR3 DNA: TGTGCCAGCCCCCTGGGGTGGCAAGAGACCCAGTACTTC
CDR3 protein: CASPLGWQETQYF

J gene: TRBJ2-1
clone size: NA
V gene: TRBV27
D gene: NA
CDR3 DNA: TGTGCCAGCAGATCTACCCCAGGGGTCAATGAGCAGTTCTTC
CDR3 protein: CASRSTPGVNEQFF

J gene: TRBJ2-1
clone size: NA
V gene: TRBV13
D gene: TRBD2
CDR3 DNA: TGTGCCAGCAGCCCGGGGGGCGCGGGGGGCGACAATGAGCAGTTCTTC
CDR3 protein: CASSPGGAGGDNEQFF

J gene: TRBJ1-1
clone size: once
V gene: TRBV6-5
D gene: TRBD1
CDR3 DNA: TGTGCCAGCAGTTATAGCGGACAGGGGGCGACTGAAGCTTTCTTT
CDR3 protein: CASSYSGQGATEAFF

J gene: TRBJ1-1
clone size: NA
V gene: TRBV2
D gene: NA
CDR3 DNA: TGTGCCAGTATGAAACACCCTCAGGACACTGAAGCTTTCTTT
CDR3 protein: CASMKHPQDTEAFF

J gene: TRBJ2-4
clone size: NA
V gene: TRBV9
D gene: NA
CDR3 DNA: TGTGCCAGCAGCGTAGTTGACGGTGGGGGCAAAAACATTCAGTACTTC
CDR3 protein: CASSVVDGGGKNIQYF

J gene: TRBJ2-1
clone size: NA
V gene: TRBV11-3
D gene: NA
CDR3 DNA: TGTGCCAGCAGCTTTCTGGGCAAAACGAATGAGCAGTTCTTC
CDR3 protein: CASSFLGKTNEQFF

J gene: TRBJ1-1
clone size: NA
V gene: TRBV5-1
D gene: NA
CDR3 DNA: TGCGCCAGCAGCTTGGAAGGGACATCGGGAACTGAAGCTTTCTTT
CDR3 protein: CASSLEGTSGTEAFF

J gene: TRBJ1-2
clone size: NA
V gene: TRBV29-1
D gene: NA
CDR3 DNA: TGCAGCGTTGAGGCAGGGCCCCGGGGCTACACCTTC
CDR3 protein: CSVEAGPRGYTF

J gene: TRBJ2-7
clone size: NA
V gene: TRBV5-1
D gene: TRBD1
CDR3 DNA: TGCGCCAGCAGCTTGTATCCCCTCCAAGACAGGGGGCTCCACGAGCAGTACTTC
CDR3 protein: CASSLYPLQDRGLHEQYF

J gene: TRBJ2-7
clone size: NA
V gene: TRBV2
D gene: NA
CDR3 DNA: TGTGCCAGCAGGGCCGGACGCGGCTCCTACGAGCAGTACTTC
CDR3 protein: CASRAGRGSYEQYF

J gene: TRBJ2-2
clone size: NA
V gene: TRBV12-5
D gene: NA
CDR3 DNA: TGTGCTAGTGCCATGGACTCCCAAGCCGGGGAGCTGTTTTTT
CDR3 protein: CASAMDSQAGELFF

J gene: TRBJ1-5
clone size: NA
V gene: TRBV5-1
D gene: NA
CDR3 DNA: TGCGCCAGCAGCTTCTTCGCAGGAATGAATCAGCTCCAGCATTTT
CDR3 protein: CASSFFAGMNQLQHF

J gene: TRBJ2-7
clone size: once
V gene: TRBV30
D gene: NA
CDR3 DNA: TGTGCCTGGAGTGTGGGTTCCTACGAGCAGTACTTC
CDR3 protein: CAWSVGSYEQYF